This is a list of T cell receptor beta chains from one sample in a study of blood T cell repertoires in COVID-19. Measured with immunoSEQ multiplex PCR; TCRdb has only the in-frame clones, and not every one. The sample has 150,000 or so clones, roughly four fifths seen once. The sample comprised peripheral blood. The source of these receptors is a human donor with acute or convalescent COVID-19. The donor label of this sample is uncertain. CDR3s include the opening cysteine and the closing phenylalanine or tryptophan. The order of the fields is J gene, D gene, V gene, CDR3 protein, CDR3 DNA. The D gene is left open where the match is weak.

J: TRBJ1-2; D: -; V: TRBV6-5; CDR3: CAFLTTGYGYTF; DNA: TGTGCCTTCCTCACCACAGGGTACGGCTACACCTTC
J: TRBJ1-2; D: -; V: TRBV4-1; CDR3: CASSLPTDYGYTF; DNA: TGCGCCAGCAGCCTGCCGACAGACTATGGCTACACCTTC
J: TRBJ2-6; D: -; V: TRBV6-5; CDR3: CASRFLAAGANVLTF; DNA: TGTGCCAGCAGATTCTTAGCGGCTGGGGCCAACGTCCTGACTTTC
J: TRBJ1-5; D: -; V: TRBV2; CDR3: CASSEARGAGQPQHF; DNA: TGTGCCAGCAGTGAAGCGCGGGGCGCGGGTCAGCCCCAGCATTTT
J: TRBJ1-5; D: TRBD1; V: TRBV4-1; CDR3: CASSHSLGTDSNQPQHF; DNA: TGCGCCAGCAGCCATTCCCTCGGGACAGATAGCAATCAGCCCCAGCATTTT
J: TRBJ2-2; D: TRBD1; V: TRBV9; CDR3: CASSLSRQGDTGELFF; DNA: TGTGCCAGCAGCCTATCTAGACAGGGGGACACCGGGGAGCTGTTTTTT
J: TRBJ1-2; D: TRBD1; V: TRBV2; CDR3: CASRLDRARGYTF; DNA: TGTGCCAGCAGACTGGACAGGGCCCGAGGCTACACCTTC
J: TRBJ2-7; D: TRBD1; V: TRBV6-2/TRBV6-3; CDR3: CASSWDRAGFYEQYF; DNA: TGTGCCAGCAGCTGGGACAGGGCGGGCTTCTACGAGCAGTACTTC
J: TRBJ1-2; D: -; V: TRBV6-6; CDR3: CASSSRGTLNYGYTF; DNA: TGTGCCAGCAGTTCCCGGGGAACTCTCAACTATGGCTACACCTTC
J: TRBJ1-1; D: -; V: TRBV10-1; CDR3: CASSQGPNTEAFF; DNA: TGCGCCAGCAGTCAGGGCCCGAACACTGAAGCTTTCTTT
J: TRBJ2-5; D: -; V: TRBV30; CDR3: CAWSANFQETQYF; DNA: TGTGCCTGGAGTGCCAATTTCCAAGAGACCCAGTACTTC
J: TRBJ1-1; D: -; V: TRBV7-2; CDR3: CASSLRANTEAFF; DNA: TGTGCCAGCAGCTTAAGAGCGAACACTGAAGCTTTCTTT
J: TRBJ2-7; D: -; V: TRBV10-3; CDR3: CAISESASSYEQYF; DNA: TGTGCCATCAGTGAGTCTGCGAGCTCCTACGAGCAGTACTTC
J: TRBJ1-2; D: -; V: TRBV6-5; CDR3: CASSYSAQGYGYTF; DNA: TGTGCCAGCAGTTACTCGGCGCAGGGCTATGGCTACACCTTC
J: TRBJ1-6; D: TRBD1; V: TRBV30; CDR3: CAWSVNRGSNSPLHF; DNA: TGTGCCTGGAGTGTAAACAGGGGGTCTAATTCACCCCTCCACTTT